This TCR beta chain emerged from a study of cytomegalovirus exposure and HLA in healthy donors. PCR primers comprised 60 Vbeta and 13 Jbeta primers. Libraries were prepared by immunoSEQ multiplex PCR; TCRdb keeps only in-frame clonotypes and omits some of them. The top ten hold roughly 1.5% of the sample, which has a few hundred thousand clones, roughly 91% seen once. Whole-study findings and limits: 164 TCR beta chains were listed as cytomegalovirus-associated. It was assumed in the presence/absence analyses that sequencing depth was roughly uniform across donors. Three CMV-associated chains were confirmed in vitro to be specific for CMV antigens. According to an earlier analysis, most TCR beta V segments yielded productive rearrangements about 87% or about 30% of the time.

On this clone: Its antigen is not identified.

J lost 2 bases, V lost 5 bases, and 6 bases had no gene match. The CDR3 consists of 15 residues. Germline-derived CDR1 and CDR2 are MNHNY and SVGAGI (reference sequence). Sequencing used PBMCs. This sequence originates from a girl aged 2-9 years in good health and CMV-seronegative. V gene TRBV6-6 combines with J gene TRBJ1-5, with 7 bases fitting TRBD1. The CDR3 DNA reads TGTGCCAGCAGTCCCCCGCAGGGGGGCAATCAGCCCCAGCATTTT. The encoded protein is CASSPPQGGNQPQHF.